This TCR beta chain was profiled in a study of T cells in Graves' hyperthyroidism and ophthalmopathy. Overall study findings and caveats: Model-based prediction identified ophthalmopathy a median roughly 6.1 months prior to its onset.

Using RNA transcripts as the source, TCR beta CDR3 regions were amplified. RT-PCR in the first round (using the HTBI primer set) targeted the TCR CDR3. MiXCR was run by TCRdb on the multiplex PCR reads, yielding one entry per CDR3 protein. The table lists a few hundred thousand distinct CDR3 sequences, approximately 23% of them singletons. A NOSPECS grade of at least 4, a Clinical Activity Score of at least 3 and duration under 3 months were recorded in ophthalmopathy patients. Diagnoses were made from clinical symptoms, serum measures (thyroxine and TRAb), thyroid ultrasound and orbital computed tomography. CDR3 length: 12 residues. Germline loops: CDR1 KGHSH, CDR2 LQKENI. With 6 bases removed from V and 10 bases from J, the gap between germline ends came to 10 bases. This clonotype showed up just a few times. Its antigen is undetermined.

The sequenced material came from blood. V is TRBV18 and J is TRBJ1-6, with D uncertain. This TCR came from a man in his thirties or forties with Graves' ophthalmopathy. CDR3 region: CASSELSSPLHF. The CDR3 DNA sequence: TGTGCCAGCTCCGAATTAAGCTCACCCCTCCACTTT.